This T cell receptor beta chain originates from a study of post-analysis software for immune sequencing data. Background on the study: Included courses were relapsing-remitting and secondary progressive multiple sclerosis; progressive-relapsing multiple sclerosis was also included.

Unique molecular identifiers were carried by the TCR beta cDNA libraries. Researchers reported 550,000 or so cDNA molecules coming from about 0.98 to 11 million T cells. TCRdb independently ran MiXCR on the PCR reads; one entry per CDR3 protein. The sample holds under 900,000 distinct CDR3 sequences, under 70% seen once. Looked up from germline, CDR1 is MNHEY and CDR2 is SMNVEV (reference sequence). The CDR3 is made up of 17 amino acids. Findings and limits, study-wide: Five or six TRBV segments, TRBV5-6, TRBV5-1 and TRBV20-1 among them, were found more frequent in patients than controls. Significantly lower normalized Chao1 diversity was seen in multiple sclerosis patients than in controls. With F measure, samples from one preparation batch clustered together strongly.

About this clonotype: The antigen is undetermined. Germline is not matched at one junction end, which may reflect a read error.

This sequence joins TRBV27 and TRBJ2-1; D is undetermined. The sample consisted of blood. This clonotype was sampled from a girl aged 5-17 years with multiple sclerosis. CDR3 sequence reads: CTSSPSPAISSYNEQFF. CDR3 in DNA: TGTACCAGCAGTCCCAGTCCAGCAATTAGCTCCTACAATGAGCAGTTCTTC.